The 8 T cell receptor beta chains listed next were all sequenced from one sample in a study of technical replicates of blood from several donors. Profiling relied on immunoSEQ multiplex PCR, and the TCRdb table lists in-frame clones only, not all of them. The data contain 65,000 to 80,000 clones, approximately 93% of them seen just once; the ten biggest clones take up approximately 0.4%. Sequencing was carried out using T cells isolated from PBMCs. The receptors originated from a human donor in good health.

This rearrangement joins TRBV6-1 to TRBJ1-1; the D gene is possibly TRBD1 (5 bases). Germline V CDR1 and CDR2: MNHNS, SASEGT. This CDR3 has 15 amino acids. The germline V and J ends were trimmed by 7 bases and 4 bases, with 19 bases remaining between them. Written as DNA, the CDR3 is TGTGCCAGCAAGGGGCTTTTGGATGTCGGCACTGAAGCTTTCTTT. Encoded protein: CASKGLLDVGTEAFF.

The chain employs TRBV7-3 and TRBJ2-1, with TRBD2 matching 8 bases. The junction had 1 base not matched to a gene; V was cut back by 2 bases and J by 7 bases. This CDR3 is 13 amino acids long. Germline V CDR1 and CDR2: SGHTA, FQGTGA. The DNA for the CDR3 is TGTGCCAGCAGCTTAGCTAGCGGGAATGAGCAGTTCTTC. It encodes CASSLASGNEQFF.

The CDR3 DNA reads TGTGCCTCCACGCCCCACTACATCTCCAGGGTAAAGAACTATGGCTACACCTTC. Its protein product is CASTPHYISRVKNYGYTF. V usage is TRBV30 and J usage is TRBJ1-2, with D perhaps TRBD1 (5 bases). Germline loops: CDR1 GTSNPN, CDR2 SVGIG (reference sequence). The CDR3 has 18 amino acids. The ends were cut back, 7 bases at V and 2 bases at J, with 29 bases in the middle. Full variable domain (remainder filled in from reference TRBV30 and TRBJ1-2): SQTIHQWPATLVQPVGSPLSLECTVEGTSNPNLYWYRQAAGRGLQLLFYSVGIGQISSEVPQNLSASRPQDRQFILSSKKLLLSDSGFYLCASTPHYISRVKNYGYTFGSGTRLTVV.

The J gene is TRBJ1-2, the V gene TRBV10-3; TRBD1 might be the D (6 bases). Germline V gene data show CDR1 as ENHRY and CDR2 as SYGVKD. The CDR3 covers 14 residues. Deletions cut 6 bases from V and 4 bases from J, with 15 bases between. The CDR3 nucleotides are TGTGCCATCAGCTCTGGACAGCATTCCTATGGCTACACCTTC. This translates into CAISSGQHSYGYTF.

For the CDR3, the DNA is TGTGCCAGCAGAGGAGGACAGTCCTACGAGCAGTACTTC. This gives the protein CASRGGQSYEQYF. The chain recombines TRBV2 with TRBJ2-7; weak D call: TRBD1 (6 bases). V was clipped by 6 bases and J by 1 base, with 10 bases between them. The CDR3 extends over 13 amino acids. CDR1 is SNHLY, CDR2 FYNNEI, per germline. Complete variable domain (other parts from reference TRBV2 and TRBJ2-7): EPEVTQTPSHQVTQMGQEVILRCVPISNHLYFYWYRQILGQKVEFLVSFYNNEISEKSEIFDDQFSVERPDGSNFTLKIRSTKLEDSAMYFCASRGGQSYEQYFGPGTRLTVT.

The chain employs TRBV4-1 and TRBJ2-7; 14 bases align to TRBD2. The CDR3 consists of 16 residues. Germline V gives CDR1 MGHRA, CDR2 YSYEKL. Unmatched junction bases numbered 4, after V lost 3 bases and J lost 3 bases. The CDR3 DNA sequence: TGCGCCAGCAGCCAGGGGGGACTAGCGGGAGTCTACGAGCAGTACTTC. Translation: CASSQGGLAGVYEQYF.

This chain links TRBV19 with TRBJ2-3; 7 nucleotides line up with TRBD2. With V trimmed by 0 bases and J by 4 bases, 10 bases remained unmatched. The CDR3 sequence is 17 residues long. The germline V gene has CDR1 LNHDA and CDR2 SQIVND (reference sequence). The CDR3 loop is CASSIDVSWGGPDTQYF. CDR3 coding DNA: TGTGCCAGTAGTATAGATGTTTCGTGGGGAGGGCCAGATACGCAGTATTTT. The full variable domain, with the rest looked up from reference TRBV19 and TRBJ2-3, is DGGITQSPKYLFRKEGQNVTLSCEQNLNHDAMYWYRQDPGQGLRLIYYSQIVNDFQKGDIAEGYSVSREKKESFPLTVTSAQKNPTAFYLCASSIDVSWGGPDTQYFGPGTRLTVL.

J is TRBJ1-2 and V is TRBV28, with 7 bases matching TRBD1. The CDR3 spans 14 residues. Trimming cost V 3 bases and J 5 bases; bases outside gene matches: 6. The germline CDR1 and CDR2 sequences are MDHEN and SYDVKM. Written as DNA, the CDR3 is TGTGCCAGCAGTTTGCTGGACAGGAATTATGGCTACACCTTC. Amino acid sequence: CASSLLDRNYGYTF.